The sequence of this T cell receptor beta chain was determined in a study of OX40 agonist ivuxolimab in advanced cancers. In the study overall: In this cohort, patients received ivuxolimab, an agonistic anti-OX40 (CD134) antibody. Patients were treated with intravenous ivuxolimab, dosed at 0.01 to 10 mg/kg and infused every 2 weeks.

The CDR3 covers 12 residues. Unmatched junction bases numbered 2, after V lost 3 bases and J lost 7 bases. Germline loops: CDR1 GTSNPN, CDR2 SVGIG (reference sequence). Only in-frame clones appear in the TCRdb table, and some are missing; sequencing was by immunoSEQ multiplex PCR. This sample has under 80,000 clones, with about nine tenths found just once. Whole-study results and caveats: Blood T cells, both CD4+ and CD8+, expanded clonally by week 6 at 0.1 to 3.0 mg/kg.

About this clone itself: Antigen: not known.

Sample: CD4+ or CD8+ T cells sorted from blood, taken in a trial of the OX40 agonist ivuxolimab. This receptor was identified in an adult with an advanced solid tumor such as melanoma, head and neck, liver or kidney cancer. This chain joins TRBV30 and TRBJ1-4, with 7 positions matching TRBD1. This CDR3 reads CAWRTGLEKLFF. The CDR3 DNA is TGTGCCTGGAGGACAGGGCTTGAAAAACTGTTTTTT.